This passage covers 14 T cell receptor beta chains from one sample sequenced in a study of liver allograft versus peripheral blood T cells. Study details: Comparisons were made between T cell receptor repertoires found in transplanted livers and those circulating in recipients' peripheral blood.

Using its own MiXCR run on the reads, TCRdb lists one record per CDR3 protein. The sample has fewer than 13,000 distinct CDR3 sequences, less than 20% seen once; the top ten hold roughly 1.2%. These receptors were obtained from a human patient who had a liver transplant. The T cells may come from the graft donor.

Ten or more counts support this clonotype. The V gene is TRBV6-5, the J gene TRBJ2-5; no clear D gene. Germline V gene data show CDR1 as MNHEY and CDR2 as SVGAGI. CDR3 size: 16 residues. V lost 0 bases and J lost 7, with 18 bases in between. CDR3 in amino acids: CASSYSIGPGVGTQYF. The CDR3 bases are TGTGCCAGCAGTTACTCGATTGGACCAGGAGTGGGGACCCAGTACTTC.

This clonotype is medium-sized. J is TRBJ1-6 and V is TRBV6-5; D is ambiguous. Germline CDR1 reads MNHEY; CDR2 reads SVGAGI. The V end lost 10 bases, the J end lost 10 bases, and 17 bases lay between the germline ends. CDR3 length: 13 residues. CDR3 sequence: CATQDWPGSPLHF. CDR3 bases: TGTGCCACCCAAGACTGGCCGGGCTCACCCCTCCACTTT.

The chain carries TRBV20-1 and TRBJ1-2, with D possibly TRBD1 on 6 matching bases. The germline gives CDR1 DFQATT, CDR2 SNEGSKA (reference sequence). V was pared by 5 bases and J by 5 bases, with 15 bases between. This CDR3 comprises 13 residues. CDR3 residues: CSAGRGFGYGYTF. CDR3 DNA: TGCAGTGCTGGGAGGGGGTTCGGGTATGGCTACACCTTC.

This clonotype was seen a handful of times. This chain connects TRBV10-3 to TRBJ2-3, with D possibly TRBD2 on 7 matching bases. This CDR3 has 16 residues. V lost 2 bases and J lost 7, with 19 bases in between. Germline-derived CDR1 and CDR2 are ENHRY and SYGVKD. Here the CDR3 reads CAISERGGQFFNTQYF. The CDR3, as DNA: TGTGCCATCAGTGAGAGGGGGGGGCAGTTCTTTAATACGCAGTATTTT.

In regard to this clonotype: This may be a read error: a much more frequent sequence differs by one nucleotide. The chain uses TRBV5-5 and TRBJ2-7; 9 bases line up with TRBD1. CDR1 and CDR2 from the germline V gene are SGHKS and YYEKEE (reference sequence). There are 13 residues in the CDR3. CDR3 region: CTSSLGQGYEQYF. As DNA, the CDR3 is TGTACCAGCAGCTTGGGACAGGGCTACGAGCAGTACTTC. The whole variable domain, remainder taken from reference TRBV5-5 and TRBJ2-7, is DAGVTQSPTHLIKTRGQQVTLRCSPISGHKSVSWYQQVLGQGPQFIFQYYEKEERGRGNFPDRFSARQFPNYSSELNVNALLLGDSALYLCTSSLGQGYEQYFGPGTRLTVT.

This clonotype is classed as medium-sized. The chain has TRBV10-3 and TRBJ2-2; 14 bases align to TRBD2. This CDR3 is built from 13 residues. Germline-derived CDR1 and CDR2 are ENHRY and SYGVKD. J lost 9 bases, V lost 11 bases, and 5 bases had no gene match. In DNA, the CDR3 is TGTGCCCTTGGGACTAGCGGGGGCAGGGAGCTGTTTTTT. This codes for CALGTSGGRELFF.

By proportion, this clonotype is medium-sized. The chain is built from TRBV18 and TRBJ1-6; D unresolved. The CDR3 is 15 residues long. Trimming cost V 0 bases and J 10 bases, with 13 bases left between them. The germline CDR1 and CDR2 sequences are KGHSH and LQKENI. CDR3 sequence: CASSPPSGRGSPLHF. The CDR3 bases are TGTGCCAGCTCACCACCGTCCGGACGAGGGTCACCCCTCCACTTT.

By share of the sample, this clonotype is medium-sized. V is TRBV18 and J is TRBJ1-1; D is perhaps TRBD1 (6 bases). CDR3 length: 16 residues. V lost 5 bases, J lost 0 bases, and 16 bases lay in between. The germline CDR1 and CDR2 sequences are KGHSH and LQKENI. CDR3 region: CASSREGGPMNTEAFF. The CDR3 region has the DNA TGTGCCAGCTCAAGGGAGGGGGGTCCAATGAACACTGAAGCTTTCTTT.

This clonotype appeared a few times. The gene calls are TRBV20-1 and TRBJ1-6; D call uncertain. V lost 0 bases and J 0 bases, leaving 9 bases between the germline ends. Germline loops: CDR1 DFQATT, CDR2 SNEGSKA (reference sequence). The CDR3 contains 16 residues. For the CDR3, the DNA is TGCAGTGCTAGAGAGTGGGTGAGCTCCTATAATTCACCCCTCCACTTT. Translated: CSAREWVSSYNSPLHF.

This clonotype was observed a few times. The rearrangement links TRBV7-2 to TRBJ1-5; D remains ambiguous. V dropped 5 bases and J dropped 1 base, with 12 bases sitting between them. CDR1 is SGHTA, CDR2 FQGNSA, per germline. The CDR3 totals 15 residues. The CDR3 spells CASSLIGVSNQPQHF. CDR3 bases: TGTGCCAGCAGCCTTATAGGAGTGAGCAATCAGCCCCAGCATTTT. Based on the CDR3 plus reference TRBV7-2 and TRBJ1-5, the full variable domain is GAGVSQSPSNKVTEKGKDVELRCDPISGHTALYWYRQSLGQGLEFLIYFQGNSAPDKSGLPSDRFSAERTGGSVSTLTIQRTQQEDSAVYLCASSLIGVSNQPQHFGDGTRLSIL.

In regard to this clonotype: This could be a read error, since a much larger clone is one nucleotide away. The CDR3 protein is CASSGLAGGLSYGQYF. The CDR3 DNA is TGTGCCAGCAGCGGACTAGCGGGGGGCCTTTCCTACGGGCAGTACTTC. The chain joins TRBV6-6 to TRBJ2-7; 14 bases are a match to TRBD2. The CDR3 is made up of 16 amino acids. Germline CDR1 and CDR2: MNHNY and SVGAGI (reference sequence).

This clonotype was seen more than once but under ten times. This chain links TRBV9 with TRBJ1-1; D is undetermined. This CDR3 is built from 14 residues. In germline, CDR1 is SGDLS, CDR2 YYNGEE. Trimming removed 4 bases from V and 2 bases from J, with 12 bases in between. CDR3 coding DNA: TGTGCCAGCAGCCCGGTGTCTGGCAACACTGAAGCTTTCTTT. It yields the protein CASSPVSGNTEAFF.

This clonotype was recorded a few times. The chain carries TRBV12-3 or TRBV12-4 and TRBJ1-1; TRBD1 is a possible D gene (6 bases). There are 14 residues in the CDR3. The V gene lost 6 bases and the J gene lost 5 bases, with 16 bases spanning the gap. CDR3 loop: CASSQRQERTEAFF. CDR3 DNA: TGTGCCAGCAGCCAGCGACAGGAAAGGACTGAAGCTTTCTTT.

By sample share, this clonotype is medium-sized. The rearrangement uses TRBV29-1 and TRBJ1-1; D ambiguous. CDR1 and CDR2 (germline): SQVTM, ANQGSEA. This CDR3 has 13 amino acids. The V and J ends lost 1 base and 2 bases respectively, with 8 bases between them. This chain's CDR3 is CSVEGGFNTEAFF. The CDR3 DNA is TGCAGCGTTGAAGGAGGGTTCAACACTGAAGCTTTCTTT. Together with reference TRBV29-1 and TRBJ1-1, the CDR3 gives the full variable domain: SAVISQKPSRDICQRGTSLTIQCQVDSQVTMMFWYRQQPGQSLTLIATANQGSEATYESGFVIDKFPISRPNLTFSTLTVSNMSPEDSSIYLCSVEGGFNTEAFFGQGTRLTVV.